These 15 T cell receptor beta chains share one sample of origin, sequenced in a study of control samples from healthy donors and cancer patients. Profiling relied on immunoSEQ multiplex PCR, and the TCRdb table lists in-frame clones only, not all of them. The data hold about 180,000 clones, with around 89% observed a single time. Sequencing was done on a sample of blood. Receptors originate from a woman in her fifties or sixties in good health.

The chain has TRBV20-1 and TRBJ1-4; D remains ambiguous. CDR1 DFQATT and CDR2 SNEGSKA come from the germline V gene (reference sequence). V lost 6 bases to trimming and J lost 5 bases, with 7 bases between them. The CDR3 is made up of 11 amino acids. The CDR3 DNA sequence: TGCAGTGCCAAGGAGAATGAAAAACTGTTTTTT. Protein product: CSAKENEKLFF.

The V call is TRBV30, the J call TRBJ1-3, with D tentatively TRBD1 (5 bases). There are 14 residues in the CDR3. Trimming removed 2 bases from V and 2 bases from J, with 10 bases in between. Germline CDR1 reads GTSNPN; CDR2 reads SVGIG (reference sequence). The DNA of the CDR3 is TGTGCCTGGAGTACCGGGACGACTGGAAACACCATATATTTT. It yields the protein CAWSTGTTGNTIYF.

The CDR3 loop is CASSHNLDTQYF. The CDR3 coding sequence is TGTGCCAGCAGTCACAACCTAGATACGCAGTATTTT. The chain links TRBV27 to TRBJ2-3; D gene ambiguous. The germline V and J ends were trimmed by 5 bases and 5 bases, with 8 bases remaining between them. Germline V gives CDR1 MNHEY, CDR2 SMNVEV (reference sequence). This CDR3 region has 12 residues.

The rearrangement uses TRBV4-3 and TRBJ1-6, with 12 bases identical to TRBD1. The CDR3 is 18 amino acids. Trimming at V came to 4 bases and at J to 10 bases, leaving 14 bases not matched to a gene. Germline-derived CDR1 and CDR2 are LGHNA and YSLEER. Here the CDR3 reads CASSRENPGTGGQSPLHF. The CDR3 nucleotides read TGCGCCAGCAGCCGAGAGAATCCTGGGACAGGGGGCCAATCACCCCTCCACTTT.

J is TRBJ2-3 and V is TRBV14; D is tentatively TRBD1 or TRBD2 (5 bases each). CDR1 is SGHDN and CDR2 is FVKESK in the germline V gene. V was shortened by 3 bases and J by 4 bases, with 20 bases between the two germline ends. The CDR3 contains 17 residues. This CDR3 is CASSHYPGTVPADTQYF. In DNA form, the CDR3 reads TGTGCCAGCAGCCATTACCCCGGGACGGTACCCGCAGATACGCAGTATTTT.

Here the CDR3 DNA reads TGTGCCAGTAGTGCCCTAGGGGGACTGTTTTTT. This gives the protein CASSALGGLFF. The chain uses TRBV19 and TRBJ1-4, with D maybe TRBD1 (6 bases). The germline V gene encodes CDR1 LNHDA and CDR2 SQIVND (reference sequence). The CDR3 contains 11 residues. The V gene lost 5 bases and the J gene lost 13 bases, with 11 bases spanning the gap.

The V and J genes are TRBV6-5 and TRBJ1-5; unclear D gene. This CDR3 comprises 13 residues. Per the germline V gene, CDR1 is MNHEY and CDR2 is SVGAGI. V was pared by 8 bases and J by 4 bases, with 12 bases between. CDR3 sequence reads: CASSAQQNQPQHF. The CDR3 region has the DNA TGTGCCAGCTCCGCACAGCAAAATCAGCCCCAGCATTTT.

The gene calls are TRBV6-5 and TRBJ2-5; D gene unclear. Germline-derived CDR1 and CDR2 are MNHEY and SVGAGI. The germline V and J ends were trimmed by 8 bases and 2 bases, with 3 bases remaining between them. This CDR3 is 10 amino acids long. The CDR3 here is CASFQETQYF. Here the CDR3 DNA reads TGTGCCAGCTTTCAAGAGACCCAGTACTTC.

On this clone itself: At one boundary the junction diverges from the germline segment, which might be a read error. The genes are TRBV4-1 and TRBJ2-7; 7 bases line up with TRBD1. The CDR3 contains 13 residues. Germline CDR1 reads MGHRA; CDR2 reads YSYEKL. The chain's CDR3 is CASSQDQRDPGGF. The CDR3 DNA is TGCGCCAGCAGCCAAGACCAGCGAGACCCAGGGGGCTTC.

The V gene is TRBV6-4, the J gene TRBJ2-1, with TRBD2 matching over 9 bases. V trimming: 10 bases; J trimming: 2 bases; junction bases outside the gene matches: 9. The CDR3 runs 15 residues. Germline CDR1 is MRHNA and CDR2 is SNTAGT. Here the CDR3 reads CATSGLAGTYNEQFF. As DNA, the CDR3 is TGTGCCACCTCGGGGCTAGCGGGGACCTACAATGAGCAGTTCTTC.

The J gene is TRBJ2-7, the V gene TRBV5-1; possibly TRBD1 for D (6 bases). Trimming removed 3 bases from V and 0 bases from J, with 13 bases in between. The germline V gene encodes CDR1 SGHRS and CDR2 YFSETQ. The CDR3 is made up of 15 amino acids. The CDR3 sequence is CASSSTGDTSYEQYF. CDR3 DNA: TGCGCCAGCAGCTCTACTGGGGACACCTCCTACGAGCAGTACTTC.

J is TRBJ2-5 and V is TRBV5-6, with a tentative D call TRBD2 (6 bases). The germline V and J ends were trimmed by 0 bases and 4 bases, with 19 bases remaining between them. The CDR3 contains 17 residues. Germline V CDR1 and CDR2: SGHDT, YYEEEE. The CDR3 loop reads CASSLAPGPRRGETQYF. For the CDR3, the DNA is TGTGCCAGCAGCTTGGCCCCCGGGCCGCGGCGGGGAGAGACCCAGTACTTC.

J is TRBJ1-1 and V is TRBV5-1; possible D gene TRBD1, 5 bases. V lost 8 bases and J 4 bases, leaving 15 bases between the germline ends. Germline values: CDR1 SGHRS, CDR2 YFSETQ. The CDR3 totals 13 residues. This CDR3 is CASLRVGSTEAFF. Here the CDR3 DNA reads TGCGCCAGTCTCAGGGTTGGGAGCACTGAAGCTTTCTTT.

This sequence joins TRBV28 and TRBJ2-5, with TRBD1 matching over 9 bases. After removal of 6 bases from V and 0 bases from J, the junction contained 8 bases not matched to a gene. Germline CDR1 MDHEN, CDR2 SYDVKM. The CDR3 is made up of 16 amino acids. CDR3 amino acids: CASRDGTGLYQETQYF. CDR3 coding DNA: TGTGCCAGCAGAGACGGGACAGGGCTTTACCAAGAGACCCAGTACTTC.

The chain uses TRBV10-3 and TRBJ2-1; D perhaps matches TRBD2 (6 bases). V was shortened by 10 bases and J by 0 bases, with 16 bases between the two germline ends. This CDR3 has 15 residues. Germline CDR1 ENHRY, CDR2 SYGVKD. CDR3 region: CATGTSLSSYNEQFF. The DNA of the CDR3 is TGTGCCACCGGGACTTCCCTTAGCTCCTACAATGAGCAGTTCTTC.